This T cell receptor beta chain was captured by sequencing in a study of Graves' ophthalmopathy and Graves' hyperthyroidism. The sample holds many counts of this clonotype. The antigen remains undetermined. Study-wide findings and caveats: The majority of expanded thyroid clonotypes above 0.001 frequency also occurred in blood.

Being free of ophthalmopathy for 18 months of follow-up defined stable hyperthyroidism. Aged 18 to 65, hyperthyroidism patients had new diagnoses of under 2 months' duration. RNA transcripts provided the template for amplifying TCR beta CDR3 regions. In the first round, RT-PCR was carried out with HTBI primers, and a multiplex PCR formed the second round. TCRdb re-called the multiplex PCR reads through MiXCR, storing one row per CDR3 protein. Of hundreds of thousands of distinct CDR3 sequences listed, roughly 20% are singletons. CDR1 and CDR2 (germline): DFQATT, SNEGSKA (reference sequence). The CDR3 loop spans 12 amino acids.

The source is a woman aged 18-29 years with stable Graves' hyperthyroidism. Some clones in this sample may be carry-over from other donors' samples. The genes are TRBV20-1 and TRBJ2-7; D is undetermined. The material sequenced was peripheral blood. The CDR3 loop is CSPGQRLGEQYF. The CDR3 DNA is TGCAGCCCCGGGCAGCGCTTGGGGGAGCAGTACTTC.